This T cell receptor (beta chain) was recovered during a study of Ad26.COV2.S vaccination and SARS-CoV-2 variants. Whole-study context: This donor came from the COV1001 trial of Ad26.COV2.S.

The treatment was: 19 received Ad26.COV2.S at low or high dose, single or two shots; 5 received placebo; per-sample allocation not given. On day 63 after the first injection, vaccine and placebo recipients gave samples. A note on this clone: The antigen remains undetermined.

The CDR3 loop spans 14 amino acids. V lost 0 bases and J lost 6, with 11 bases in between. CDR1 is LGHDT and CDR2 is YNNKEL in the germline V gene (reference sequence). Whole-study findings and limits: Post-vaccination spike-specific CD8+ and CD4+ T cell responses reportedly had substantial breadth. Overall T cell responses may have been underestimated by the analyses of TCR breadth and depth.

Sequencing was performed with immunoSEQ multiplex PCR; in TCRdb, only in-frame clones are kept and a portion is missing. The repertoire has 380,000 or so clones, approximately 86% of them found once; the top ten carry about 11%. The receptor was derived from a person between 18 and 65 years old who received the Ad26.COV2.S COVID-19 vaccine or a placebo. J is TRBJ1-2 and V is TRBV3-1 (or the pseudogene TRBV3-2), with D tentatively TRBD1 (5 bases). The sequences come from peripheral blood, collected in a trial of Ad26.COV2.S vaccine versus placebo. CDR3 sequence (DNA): TGTGCCAGCAGCCAAGATTCCAGGGTCGATGGCTACACCTTC. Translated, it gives CASSQDSRVDGYTF.